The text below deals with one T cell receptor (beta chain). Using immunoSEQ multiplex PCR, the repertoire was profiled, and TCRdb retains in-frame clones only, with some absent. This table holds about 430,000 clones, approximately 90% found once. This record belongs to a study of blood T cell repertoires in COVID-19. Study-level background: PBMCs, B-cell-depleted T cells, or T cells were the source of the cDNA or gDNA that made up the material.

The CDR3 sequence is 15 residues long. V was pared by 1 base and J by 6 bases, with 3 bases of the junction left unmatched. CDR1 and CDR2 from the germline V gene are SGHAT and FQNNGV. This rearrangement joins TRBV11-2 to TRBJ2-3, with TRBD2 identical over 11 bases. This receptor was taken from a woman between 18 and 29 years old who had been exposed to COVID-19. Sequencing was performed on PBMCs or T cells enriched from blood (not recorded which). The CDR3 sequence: CASSLGASGGDTQYF. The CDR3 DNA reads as TGTGCCAGCAGCTTAGGTGCTAGCGGGGGGGATACGCAGTATTTT. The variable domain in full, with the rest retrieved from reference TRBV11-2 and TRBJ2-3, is EAGVAQSPRYKIIEKRQSVAFWCNPISGHATLYWYQQILGQGPKLLIQFQNNGVVDDSQLPKDRFSAERLKGVDSTLKIQPAKLEDSAVYLCASSLGASGGDTQYFGPGTRLTVL.